The rows below give T cell receptor beta chains drawn from one sample of a study of cytomegalovirus exposure and HLA in healthy donors. Libraries were prepared by immunoSEQ multiplex PCR; TCRdb keeps only in-frame clonotypes and omits some of them. This table holds fewer than 250,000 clones, 60% to 80% found once. Sequencing input: PBMCs. The source of these receptors is a man between 18 and 35 years old in good health and CMV-seronegative. CDR3s include the opening cysteine and the closing phenylalanine or tryptophan. Each record gives: J gene, V gene, clone size, D gene, CDR3 DNA, CDR3 protein. The D gene is left open where the match is weak. Clone size appears in some rows only: once, few, many, or a class for an expanded clone.

j_gene: TRBJ2-7; v_gene: TRBV12-5; abundance: once; d_gene: .; CDR3nt: TGTGCTAGTGGTTTGGGACAGACCTACGAGCAGTACTTC; CDR3aa: CASGLGQTYEQYF
j_gene: TRBJ1-1; v_gene: TRBV11-1; abundance: .; d_gene: .; CDR3nt: TGTGCCAGCAGCGGGTTTGGGAGGAGAAACACTGAAGCTTTCTTT; CDR3aa: CASSGFGRRNTEAFF
j_gene: TRBJ2-1; v_gene: TRBV11-3; abundance: .; d_gene: TRBD2; CDR3nt: TGTGCCAGCAGCTTGGGGGAGGGGATTTACAATGAGCAGTTCTTC; CDR3aa: CASSLGEGIYNEQFF
j_gene: TRBJ2-1; v_gene: TRBV19; abundance: .; d_gene: .; CDR3nt: TGTGCCAGTAGTATATGGCAGAACAATGAGCAGTTCTTC; CDR3aa: CASSIWQNNEQFF
j_gene: TRBJ1-1; v_gene: TRBV30; abundance: .; d_gene: .; CDR3nt: TGTGCCTGGAGAGGGTGGGAGGCTGACCGGATGAACACTGAAGCTTTCTTT; CDR3aa: CAWRGWEADRMNTEAFF
j_gene: TRBJ2-1; v_gene: TRBV4-3; abundance: .; d_gene: .; CDR3nt: TGCGCCAGCAGCCAAGATGGAGGGTTACCATACAATGAGCAGTTCTTC; CDR3aa: CASSQDGGLPYNEQFF
j_gene: TRBJ2-1; v_gene: TRBV7-3; abundance: .; d_gene: .; CDR3nt: TGTGCCAGCAGCTTAACAGGGGTCCACTCCTACAATGAGCAGTTCTTC; CDR3aa: CASSLTGVHSYNEQFF
j_gene: TRBJ2-7; v_gene: TRBV30; abundance: once; d_gene: .; CDR3nt: TGTGCCTGGAGACCTAGTGGTCCTCATTCCTACGAGCAGTACTTC; CDR3aa: CAWRPSGPHSYEQYF
j_gene: TRBJ1-1; v_gene: TRBV7-8; abundance: .; d_gene: .; CDR3nt: TGTGCCAGCAGCAGCCTCAGGGCGCAGGTAGCTTTCTTT; CDR3aa: CASSSLRAQVAFF
j_gene: TRBJ2-5; v_gene: TRBV30; abundance: .; d_gene: .; CDR3nt: TGTGCCTCGGACTCGACCCAAGAGACCCAGTACTTC; CDR3aa: CASDSTQETQYF
j_gene: TRBJ2-7; v_gene: TRBV10-3; abundance: .; d_gene: TRBD2; CDR3nt: TGTGCCATCAGTGACCCGGGGGGGAGCCCCCCCAACTTC; CDR3aa: CAISDPGGSPPNF
j_gene: TRBJ1-6; v_gene: TRBV5-1; abundance: .; d_gene: .; CDR3nt: TGCGCCAGCAGCTTAGGGGCGGTCGAATATAATTCACCCCTCCACTTT; CDR3aa: CASSLGAVEYNSPLHF
j_gene: TRBJ2-7; v_gene: TRBV18; abundance: .; d_gene: .; CDR3nt: TGTGCCAGCTCACGAGACGGACCCGGGGGCGAGCAGTACTTC; CDR3aa: CASSRDGPGGEQYF
j_gene: TRBJ2-7; v_gene: TRBV2; abundance: .; d_gene: TRBD1; CDR3nt: TGTGCCAGCAGTGAATCCAGGGACAGTGACCCCTCCTACGAGCAGTACTTC; CDR3aa: CASSESRDSDPSYEQYF
j_gene: TRBJ1-2; v_gene: TRBV7-2; abundance: .; d_gene: TRBD1; CDR3nt: TGTGCCAGCAGCCACCCGGGACAGAACCTAGGGGGCTATGGCTACACCTTC; CDR3aa: CASSHPGQNLGGYGYTF
j_gene: TRBJ2-5; v_gene: TRBV18; abundance: .; d_gene: .; CDR3nt: TGTGCCAGCTCACCGGGACTGAGACAAGAGACCCAGTACTTC; CDR3aa: CASSPGLRQETQYF
j_gene: TRBJ1-5; v_gene: TRBV7-2; abundance: .; d_gene: TRBD1; CDR3nt: TGTGCCAGCTCACGGCCGGGACAGGGTGATCAGCCCCAGCATTTT; CDR3aa: CASSRPGQGDQPQHF
j_gene: TRBJ2-1; v_gene: TRBV29-1; abundance: few; d_gene: .; CDR3nt: TGCAGCGTTGAAGCGGGTGAGCAGTTCTTC; CDR3aa: CSVEAGEQFF
j_gene: TRBJ2-7; v_gene: TRBV7-9; abundance: .; d_gene: .; CDR3nt: TGTGCCAGCAGCTTAGGTTCCGGGACTTTATCCTACGAGCAGTACTTC; CDR3aa: CASSLGSGTLSYEQYF
j_gene: TRBJ1-6; v_gene: TRBV11-3; abundance: .; d_gene: .; CDR3nt: TGTGCCAGCAGCTTAGGACCGGGTACACCCCTCCACTTT; CDR3aa: CASSLGPGTPLHF
j_gene: TRBJ2-4; v_gene: TRBV30; abundance: .; d_gene: .; CDR3nt: TGTGCCTGGGATTCGGACTACCGACTAGCCAAAAACATTCAGTACTTC; CDR3aa: CAWDSDYRLAKNIQYF
j_gene: TRBJ2-7; v_gene: TRBV28; abundance: .; d_gene: .; CDR3nt: TGTGCCAGCAGTTTGACAGGTTACGAGCAGTACTTC; CDR3aa: CASSLTGYEQYF
j_gene: TRBJ2-5; v_gene: TRBV29-1; abundance: .; d_gene: TRBD1; CDR3nt: TGCAGCGTGGCCGACAGGGCCTCAGAGACCCAGTACTTC; CDR3aa: CSVADRASETQYF
j_gene: TRBJ2-1; v_gene: TRBV18; abundance: .; d_gene: TRBD2; CDR3nt: TGTGCCAGCTCACCGGGTAGCGGGGGTTACAATGAGCAGTTCTTC; CDR3aa: CASSPGSGGYNEQFF
j_gene: TRBJ2-7; v_gene: TRBV28; abundance: .; d_gene: TRBD2; CDR3nt: TGTGCCACCCTCCCGCCAAGACTAGCGGGGAAGAGCGAGCAGTACTTC; CDR3aa: CATLPPRLAGKSEQYF
j_gene: TRBJ2-7; v_gene: TRBV4-2; abundance: .; d_gene: .; CDR3nt: TGTGCCAGCAGCCCGGTTGAGGGCCCGGCGAGCTCCTACGAGCAGTACTTC; CDR3aa: CASSPVEGPASSYEQYF
j_gene: TRBJ2-1; v_gene: TRBV30; abundance: .; d_gene: TRBD2; CDR3nt: TGTGCCTGGAGTGTAAGGTGGACTAGCGGGGGGCGCTTCGGTGAGCAGTTCTTC; CDR3aa: CAWSVRWTSGGRFGEQFF
j_gene: TRBJ2-1; v_gene: TRBV27; abundance: .; d_gene: .; CDR3nt: TGTGCCAGCAGTTTAAAGTATTTAACGACAGGACCCTTCCCGTACAATGAGCAGTTCTTC; CDR3aa: CASSLKYLTTGPFPYNEQFF
j_gene: TRBJ2-7; v_gene: TRBV30; abundance: .; d_gene: .; CDR3nt: TGTGCCTGGAGTCATGTCTACGAGCAGTACTTC; CDR3aa: CAWSHVYEQYF
j_gene: TRBJ1-1; v_gene: TRBV4-1; abundance: few; d_gene: .; CDR3nt: TGCGCCAGCAGCCAAGACCTACAGGGTCTCTTGAACACTGAAGCTTTCTTT; CDR3aa: CASSQDLQGLLNTEAFF
j_gene: TRBJ2-5; v_gene: TRBV4-2; abundance: once; d_gene: TRBD2; CDR3nt: TGTGCCAGCAGACTTGGGGGGGAAGAGACCCAGTACTTC; CDR3aa: CASRLGGEETQYF
j_gene: TRBJ2-7; v_gene: TRBV28; abundance: .; d_gene: .; CDR3nt: TGTGCCAGCAGTTCCAACAGATACGAGCAGTACTTC; CDR3aa: CASSSNRYEQYF
j_gene: TRBJ2-2; v_gene: TRBV30; abundance: .; d_gene: .; CDR3nt: TGTGCCTGGAGTGTAATAGGACTCAACACCGGGGAGCTGTTTTTT; CDR3aa: CAWSVIGLNTGELFF
j_gene: TRBJ2-1; v_gene: TRBV28; abundance: .; d_gene: .; CDR3nt: TGTGCCAGCACACTACAGGAATACAATGAGCAGTTCTTC; CDR3aa: CASTLQEYNEQFF
j_gene: TRBJ1-1; v_gene: TRBV7-9; abundance: .; d_gene: .; CDR3nt: TGTGCCAGCAGCCGTCCCCGGGGGGAAGCTTTCTTT; CDR3aa: CASSRPRGEAFF
j_gene: TRBJ2-7; v_gene: TRBV11-3; abundance: .; d_gene: .; CDR3nt: TGTGCCAGCAGCTTAGCTTCCGGGGAGTCGACCTACGAGCAGTACTTC; CDR3aa: CASSLASGESTYEQYF
j_gene: TRBJ2-2; v_gene: TRBV19; abundance: .; d_gene: .; CDR3nt: TGTGCCAGTACCCCGACAGGGAACACCGGGGAGCTGTTTTTT; CDR3aa: CASTPTGNTGELFF
j_gene: TRBJ2-7; v_gene: TRBV6-4; abundance: .; d_gene: .; CDR3nt: TGTGCCAGCAGTGACTCGAGGCTGGAGCAGTACTTC; CDR3aa: CASSDSRLEQYF
j_gene: TRBJ2-1; v_gene: TRBV9; abundance: few; d_gene: TRBD1; CDR3nt: TGTGCCAGCAGCGTCTCGGACAGGGCCTACAATGAGCAGTTCTTC; CDR3aa: CASSVSDRAYNEQFF
j_gene: TRBJ2-7; v_gene: TRBV29-1; abundance: .; d_gene: TRBD2; CDR3nt: TGCAGCGTTGAACTGGCGGGAGGACTTTACGAGCAGTACTTC; CDR3aa: CSVELAGGLYEQYF
j_gene: TRBJ2-7; v_gene: TRBV25-1; abundance: .; d_gene: TRBD2; CDR3nt: TGTGCCAGCTATTTTAAGCGGGAGGGCCCCTACGAGCAGTACTTC; CDR3aa: CASYFKREGPYEQYF
j_gene: TRBJ2-2; v_gene: TRBV2; abundance: .; d_gene: .; CDR3nt: TGTGCCAGCAGGGCGGGCCTTTACACCGGGGAGCTGTTTTTT; CDR3aa: CASRAGLYTGELFF
j_gene: TRBJ2-1; v_gene: TRBV13; abundance: .; d_gene: TRBD2; CDR3nt: TGTGCCAGCAGCGCCGGGACTAGCGGGGGGAATGAGCAGTTCTTC; CDR3aa: CASSAGTSGGNEQFF
j_gene: TRBJ2-7; v_gene: TRBV27; abundance: once; d_gene: TRBD2; CDR3nt: TGTGCCAGCAGTTATGGTTACGGGAGGATCTACGAGCAGTACTTC; CDR3aa: CASSYGYGRIYEQYF
j_gene: TRBJ2-3; v_gene: TRBV25-1; abundance: .; d_gene: .; CDR3nt: TGTGCCAGCAGTATCGAGGGCCGCCCTCAATATTTT; CDR3aa: CASSIEGRPQYF
j_gene: TRBJ2-1; v_gene: TRBV19; abundance: .; d_gene: .; CDR3nt: TGTGCCAGTAGTACAGGGCTCTACAATGAGCAGTTCTTC; CDR3aa: CASSTGLYNEQFF
j_gene: TRBJ2-1; v_gene: TRBV19; abundance: .; d_gene: TRBD2; CDR3nt: TGTGCCAGTAGTATAGGAGGTAGCGGGGGTCGGGATGAGCAGTTCTTC; CDR3aa: CASSIGGSGGRDEQFF
j_gene: TRBJ2-1; v_gene: TRBV29-1; abundance: .; d_gene: .; CDR3nt: TGCAGCGTCCCCGGAGGGGGCCAAGGTGAGCAGTTCTTC; CDR3aa: CSVPGGGQGEQFF
j_gene: TRBJ2-5; v_gene: TRBV7-2; abundance: few; d_gene: TRBD2; CDR3nt: TGTGCCAGCAGCACCGCTAGCGGGGGGGCAGGGACCCAGTACTTC; CDR3aa: CASSTASGGAGTQYF
j_gene: TRBJ2-1; v_gene: TRBV30; abundance: .; d_gene: .; CDR3nt: TGTGCCTGGAGTGTATCCCAGGGGCAGGACAATGAGCAGTTCTTC; CDR3aa: CAWSVSQGQDNEQFF
j_gene: TRBJ2-5; v_gene: TRBV6-1; abundance: few; d_gene: .; CDR3nt: TGTGCCAGCAGCCCCGACCAAGAGACCCAGTACTTC; CDR3aa: CASSPDQETQYF
j_gene: TRBJ2-2; v_gene: TRBV7-2; abundance: .; d_gene: TRBD2; CDR3nt: TGTGCCAGCAGCTCGGGACTAGCGGGGCCTGGCACCGGGGAGCTGTTTTTT; CDR3aa: CASSSGLAGPGTGELFF
j_gene: TRBJ2-5; v_gene: TRBV30; abundance: .; d_gene: TRBD2; CDR3nt: TGTGCCTGGAGTCTCCTAACGGGACTAGCGGGACAAGAGACCCAGTACTTC; CDR3aa: CAWSLLTGLAGQETQYF
j_gene: TRBJ2-7; v_gene: TRBV4-3; abundance: .; d_gene: .; CDR3nt: TGCGCCAGCAGCCAGGCTACGGACAGCTTCTACGAGCAGTACTTC; CDR3aa: CASSQATDSFYEQYF
j_gene: TRBJ2-2; v_gene: TRBV9; abundance: .; d_gene: .; CDR3nt: TGTGCCAGCAGCCCCTATAGGGGGACGCGAAACACCGGGGAGCTGTTTTTT; CDR3aa: CASSPYRGTRNTGELFF
j_gene: TRBJ1-2; v_gene: TRBV25-1; abundance: .; d_gene: .; CDR3nt: TGTGCCAGCAGCCCGGGGGGCGGGGTAGGAGGAGGGAACTATGGCTACACCTTC; CDR3aa: CASSPGGGVGGGNYGYTF
j_gene: TRBJ1-1; v_gene: TRBV2; abundance: .; d_gene: .; CDR3nt: TGTGCCAGCAGAATCGGAGCAGTGAACACTGAAGCTTTCTTT; CDR3aa: CASRIGAVNTEAFF
j_gene: TRBJ2-7; v_gene: TRBV7-9; abundance: many; d_gene: .; CDR3nt: TGTGCCAGCAGCTTGGCAGGGTTATTCTACGAGCAGTACTTC; CDR3aa: CASSLAGLFYEQYF
j_gene: TRBJ2-1; v_gene: TRBV19; abundance: .; d_gene: .; CDR3nt: TGTGCCAGTAGTCACCGTGACCGGGGTGAGCAGTTCTTC; CDR3aa: CASSHRDRGEQFF
j_gene: TRBJ2-7; v_gene: TRBV4-3; abundance: .; d_gene: TRBD1; CDR3nt: TGCGCCAGCAGTCCCGGGACAGGGTCCTACGAGCAGTACTTC; CDR3aa: CASSPGTGSYEQYF